Sequencing of this T cell receptor beta chain was carried out in a study of shared clonotypes between healthy human individuals. Whole-study context: Researchers assigned three CD4 naive, three CD4 memory, two CD8 naive and one CD8 memory plate to each donor.

The method was immunoSEQ multiplex PCR; TCRdb's version includes in-frame clones alone and lacks a portion of them. The table lists more than 1.2 million clones, roughly 98.5% of them singletons. Points from the study as a whole: Around 5.4% of naive CD4 clonotypes were common to a few donors. The researchers took only blood, and tissue repertoires probably look different.

The CDR3 is 11 residues long. Germline-derived CDR1 and CDR2 are MGHDK and SYGVNS. With 3 bases removed from V and 9 bases from J, the gap between germline ends came to 6 bases. In its sample, this clone was seen once. The antigen remains undetermined. V is TRBV25-1 and J is TRBJ2-1, with no clear D. The receptor comes from a man aged 25 to 40 in good health. Sequencing was performed on naive CD4+ T cells sorted from blood. Documented subset: CD45RA+ positively selected. The CDR3 DNA reads TGTGCCAGCAGTGAGCTCGGTGAGCAGTTCTTC. It is translated as CASSELGEQFF.